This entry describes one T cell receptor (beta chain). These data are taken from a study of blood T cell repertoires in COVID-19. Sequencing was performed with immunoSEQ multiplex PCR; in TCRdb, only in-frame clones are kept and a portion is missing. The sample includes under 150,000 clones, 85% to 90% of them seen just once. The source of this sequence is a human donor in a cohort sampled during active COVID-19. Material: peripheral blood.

Written as DNA, the CDR3 is TGTGCCAGCTCACGCTGGGACAGGGTGAGCTCTGGGGCCAACGTCCTGACTTTC. Protein product: CASSRWDRVSSGANVLTF. This chain links TRBV18 with TRBJ2-6, with 9 bases aligning to TRBD1. This CDR3 contains 18 residues. Germline V lookup: CDR1 KGHSH, CDR2 LQKENI. Trimming took 4 bases from V and 0 from J; bases not matched to a gene: 7.